Sequencing of this T cell receptor beta chain was carried out in a study of CXCR3-negative and CXCR3-positive naive CD8 T cells. Each TRB cDNA library was prepared by 5' RACE (with UMI labels). Using the 5' RACE reads, TCRdb records one entry per CDR3 protein without DNA. Recorded here are 100,000 to 150,000 distinct CDR3 sequences; the top ten clones represent just under 0.5%. CDR3 size: 16 residues. The germline gives CDR1 MNHEY, CDR2 SVGEGT. Sample: naive CXCR3- CD8+ T cells from blood. The subset was: CD45RO-CCR7+CD27+CD95- naive CD8+ T cells lacking CXCR3 (TNR3-). The gene calls are TRBV6-2 or TRBV6-3 and TRBJ2-7; absent DNA, TCRdb's TRBD1 call cannot be checked. The receptor was isolated from a human donor in good health. Some clones in this sample may be carry-over from other donors' samples. The CDR3 loop reads CASSIWTGGVPGEQYF.